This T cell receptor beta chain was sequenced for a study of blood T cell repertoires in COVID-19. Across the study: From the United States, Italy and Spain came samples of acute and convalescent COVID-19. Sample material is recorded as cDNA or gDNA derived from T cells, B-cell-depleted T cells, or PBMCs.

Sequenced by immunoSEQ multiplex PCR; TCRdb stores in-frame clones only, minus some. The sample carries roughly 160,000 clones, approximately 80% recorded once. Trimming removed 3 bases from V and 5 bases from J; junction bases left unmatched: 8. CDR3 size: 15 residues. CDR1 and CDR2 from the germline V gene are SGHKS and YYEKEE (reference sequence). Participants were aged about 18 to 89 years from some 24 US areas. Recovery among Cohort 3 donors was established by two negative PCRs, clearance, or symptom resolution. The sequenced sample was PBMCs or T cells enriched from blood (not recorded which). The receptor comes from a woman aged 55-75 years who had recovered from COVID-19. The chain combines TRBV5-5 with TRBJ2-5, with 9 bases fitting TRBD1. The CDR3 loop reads CASSSRDREGETQYF. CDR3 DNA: TGTGCCAGCAGCTCCCGGGACAGGGAAGGCGAGACCCAGTACTTC.